This T cell receptor beta chain is from a study of T cell responses to AZD1222 COVID-19 vaccine. Regarding the study as a whole: Nearly half of the spike-specific TCRs reportedly recognize variant regions that carry no mutations.

Assay: immunoSEQ multiplex PCR; the TCRdb copy retains only in-frame clones and omits some. The table includes 95,000 to 100,000 clones, about 86% detected once. Trimming took 7 bases from V and 7 from J; bases not matched to a gene: 11. Germline values: CDR1 LNHDA, CDR2 SQIVND (reference sequence). This CDR3 contains 17 residues. Remarks on this clone: Its antigen is currently unknown.

The sample consisted of peripheral blood, taken on day 0 of AZD1222 vaccination. The TCR comes from an adult in good health. The chain carries TRBV19 and TRBJ2-4; TRBD2 matches at 15 bases. The CDR3 reads CASTSWTSGRGPNIQYF. For the CDR3, the DNA is TGTGCCAGTACCTCTTGGACTAGCGGGAGGGGCCCTAACATTCAGTACTTC.